This T cell receptor (beta chain) was observed in a study of T cells expressing NK-cell markers. For each CDR3 protein, TCRdb gives one entry from its re-call of the 5' RACE reads, without DNA. There are some 280,000 distinct CDR3 sequences in the sample, with 0.39% held by the top ten. The CDR3 covers 14 residues. Sequenced sample: blood T cells: a sorted CD56 or NKG2C T cell subset, CD4+ or CD8+ T cells, or bulk PBMC T cells (not recorded which). This chain uses TRBV12-3 or TRBV12-4 with TRBJ1-3; TCRdb picks TRBD1, but there is no DNA to check that call. The receptor comes from a man between 18 and 29 years old in good health. The chain's CDR3 is CASSFGRGGNTIYF.